A single sample gave rise to the 14 T cell receptor beta chains below, sequenced in a study of identical twins. TCRdb reprocessed the 5' RACE reads via MiXCR and lists one record per CDR3 protein. The data show roughly 1.6 million distinct CDR3 sequences, about 30% seen once. Specimen: cord blood. Receptors originate from a newborn girl in good health.

V and J are TRBV14 and TRBJ2-3; a possible D gene is TRBD1 (5 bases). CDR3 length: 16 amino acids. The ends were cut back, 1 base at V and 1 base at J, with 12 bases in the middle. From germline, CDR1 is SGHDN and CDR2 FVKESK. CDR3 in amino acids: CASSQARDRGTDTQYF. DNA for the CDR3: TGTGCCAGCAGCCAAGCCAGGGATCGGGGCACAGATACGCAGTATTTT.

The V and J genes are TRBV5-1 and TRBJ2-1, with unresolved D. The CDR3 runs to 13 residues. Germline-derived CDR1 and CDR2 are SGHRS and YFSETQ. Deletions cut 0 bases from V and 6 bases from J, with 7 bases between. Written as DNA, the CDR3 is TGCGCCAGCAGCTTGGTGCAGTCCAATGAGCAGTTCTTC. Residues: CASSLVQSNEQFF.

The chain recombines TRBV20-1 with TRBJ1-1; D is possibly TRBD1 (5 bases). The CDR3 is 13 amino acids. V was pared by 0 bases and J by 9 bases, with 14 bases between. The germline gives CDR1 DFQATT, CDR2 SNEGSKA (reference sequence). CDR3 region: CSAREGGGWQAFF. DNA of the CDR3: TGCAGTGCTAGAGAGGGGGGAGGGTGGCAAGCTTTCTTT.

The chain couples TRBV5-6 to TRBJ2-1; the D call may be TRBD1 or TRBD2 (5 bases each). This CDR3 is 16 amino acids long. V lost 3 bases and J 3 bases, leaving 16 bases between the germline ends. From germline, CDR1 is SGHDT and CDR2 YYEEEE. CDR3 coding DNA: TGTGCCAGCAGCTACGGTTGGGGGATCGGCTACAATGAGCAGTTCTTC. Translating gives CASSYGWGIGYNEQFF.

There are a few counts of this clonotype. V gene TRBV20-1 combines with J gene TRBJ1-1; weak D call: TRBD1 (6 bases). The V end was cut by 6 bases, the J end by 2 bases, with 22 bases between. Germline V gene sequence: CDR1 DFQATT, CDR2 SNEGSKA (reference sequence). The CDR3 has 16 residues. CDR3: CSARRGFPSANTEAFF. In nucleotides, the CDR3 is TGCAGTGCCCGGAGGGGGTTCCCGAGCGCTAACACTGAAGCTTTCTTT.

The V and J genes are TRBV27 and TRBJ2-1; perhaps TRBD1 as D (5 bases). Germline loops: CDR1 MNHEY, CDR2 SMNVEV (reference sequence). Trimming left V 3 bases short and J 8 bases short, with 17 bases between. The CDR3 runs to 15 residues. The DNA for the CDR3 is TGTGCCAGCAGTTTTCCGGCAGGGCAAGGGGATGAGCAGTTCTTC. It encodes CASSFPAGQGDEQFF.

The V gene is TRBV11-3, the J gene TRBJ2-1; 11 nucleotides match TRBD1. The CDR3 extends over 16 amino acids. V dropped 3 bases and J dropped 3; count of bases not matched to a gene: 4. Germline V gene sequence: CDR1 SGHNT, CDR2 YENEEA. The CDR3 protein is CASSFPGTGGYNEQFF. In DNA, the CDR3 is TGTGCCAGCAGCTTTCCCGGGACAGGGGGCTACAATGAGCAGTTCTTC.

Worth noting for this clonotype: A junction boundary mismatches the germline segment, possibly from a read error. The chain uses TRBV5-1 and TRBJ2-1; 11 bases line up with TRBD2. This CDR3 is 16 amino acids long. Germline CDR1 is SGHRS and CDR2 is YFSETQ. CDR3 region: CASSPTSGAFYNGQFF. Here the CDR3 DNA reads TGCGCCAGCAGCCCGACTAGCGGGGCCTTCTACAATGGGCAGTTCTTC.

This chain joins TRBV7-2 and TRBJ2-7; D uncertain. The CDR3 runs 11 residues. CDR1 SGHTA and CDR2 FQGNSA come from the germline V gene. Trimming removed 6 bases from V and 3 bases from J, with 6 bases in between. The CDR3 sequence is CASRIDYEQYF. The CDR3 DNA is TGTGCCAGCAGGATAGACTACGAGCAGTACTTC.

The chain couples TRBV18 to TRBJ1-1, with a tentative D call TRBD1 (6 bases). CDR1 and CDR2 from the germline V gene are KGHSH and LQKENI. The germline V and J ends were trimmed by 3 bases and 0 bases, with 26 bases remaining between them. The CDR3 sequence is 20 residues long. The CDR3, as DNA: TGTGCCAGCTCACCGCAGCCCTCTATAGCGGCAGGGGTCATGAACACTGAAGCTTTCTTT. It yields the protein CASSPQPSIAAGVMNTEAFF.

The gene calls are TRBV24-1 and TRBJ2-1, with a weak D call TRBD1 (5 bases). The CDR3 sequence is 15 residues long. The germline V gene encodes CDR1 KGHDR and CDR2 SFDVKD. V gave up 1 base and J gave up 3 bases, with 9 bases separating them. DNA for the CDR3: TGTGCCACCAGTGATTTCTCCCAGGGCTACAATGAGCAGTTCTTC. Translation gives CATSDFSQGYNEQFF.

The rearrangement links TRBV5-1 to TRBJ2-7, with D perhaps given as TRBD1 or TRBD2 (7 bases each). Germline loops: CDR1 SGHRS, CDR2 YFSETQ. The CDR3 totals 14 residues. The V end was cut by 6 bases, the J end by 7 bases, with 20 bases between. The CDR3 DNA is TGCGCCAGCAACTCAGGGGGGGCCAGGGATGAGCAGTACTTC. It specifies CASNSGGARDEQYF.

This clonotype has at least ten counts. This chain's CDR3 is CASSLRGQGYGYTF. CDR3 bases: TGTGCCAGCAGTTTAAGGGGACAGGGCTATGGCTACACCTTC. The V gene is TRBV27, the J gene TRBJ1-2; 9 nucleotides agree with TRBD1. Germline CDR1 reads MNHEY; CDR2 reads SMNVEV (reference sequence). The V gene end was trimmed by 2 bases and the J gene end by 4 bases; junction bases not matched to a gene: 2. The CDR3 runs 14 residues.

This clonotype was recorded a few times. CDR3 DNA: TGCGCCAGCAGCCAAGATCGGTATGCTGGCAGGCCTCGGACGAACACTGAAGCTTTCTTT. Translating gives CASSQDRYAGRPRTNTEAFF. V and J are TRBV4-1 and TRBJ1-1; no clear D. The CDR3 covers 20 residues. Trimming took 0 bases from V and 1 from J, leaving 24 bases between them. Per germline, CDR1 MGHRA and CDR2 YSYEKL.